Sequencing of this T cell receptor beta chain was carried out in a study of blood T cell repertoires in COVID-19. Study-level information: Recovery among Cohort 3 donors was established by two negative PCRs, clearance, or symptom resolution. The United States, Italy and Spain were the sources of the acute and convalescent COVID-19 samples.

The assay was immunoSEQ multiplex PCR, and TCRdb's table has in-frame clones only and misses some. Among roughly 340,000 clones, around 87% were seen once, and the ten largest hold approximately 1.9%. Sequenced material: PBMCs or T cells enriched from blood (not recorded which). This TCR came from a man aged 35-49 years in a cohort exposed to, infected with or recovered from COVID-19 (not recorded which).

CDR3 region: CASSTWTANTGELFF. Written as DNA, the CDR3 is TGTGCCAGCAGTACCTGGACAGCGAACACCGGGGAGCTGTTTTTT. This chain uses TRBV28 with TRBJ2-2; D might be TRBD1 (6 bases). The ends were cut back, 5 bases at V and 0 bases at J, with 10 bases in the middle. The CDR3 spans 15 residues. Germline V gene lookup returns CDR1 MDHEN and CDR2 SYDVKM. Full variable domain (rest looked up from reference TRBV28 and TRBJ2-2): DVKVTQSSRYLVKRTGEKVFLECVQDMDHENMFWYRQDPGLGLRLIYFSYDVKMKEKGDIPEGYSVSREKKERFSLILESASTNQTSMYLCASSTWTANTGELFFGEGSRLTVL.